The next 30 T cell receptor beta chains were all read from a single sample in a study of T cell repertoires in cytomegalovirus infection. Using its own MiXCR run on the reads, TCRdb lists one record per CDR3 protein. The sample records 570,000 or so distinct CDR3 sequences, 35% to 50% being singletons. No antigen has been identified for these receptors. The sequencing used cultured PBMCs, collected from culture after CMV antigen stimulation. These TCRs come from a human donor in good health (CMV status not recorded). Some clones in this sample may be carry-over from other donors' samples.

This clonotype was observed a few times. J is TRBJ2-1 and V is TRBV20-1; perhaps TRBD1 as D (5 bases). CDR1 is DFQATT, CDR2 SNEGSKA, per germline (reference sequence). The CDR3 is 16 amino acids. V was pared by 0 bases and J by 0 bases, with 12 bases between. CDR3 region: CSARDLRGSSYNEQFF. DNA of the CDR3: TGCAGTGCTAGAGATCTTAGGGGAAGCTCCTACAATGAGCAGTTCTTC.

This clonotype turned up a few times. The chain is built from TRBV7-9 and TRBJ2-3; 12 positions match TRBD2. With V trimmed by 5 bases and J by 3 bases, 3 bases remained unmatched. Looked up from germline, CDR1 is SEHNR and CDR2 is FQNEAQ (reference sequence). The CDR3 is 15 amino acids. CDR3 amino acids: CASSTTSGGTDTQYF. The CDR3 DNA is TGTGCCAGCAGCACGACTAGCGGGGGAACAGATACGCAGTATTTT. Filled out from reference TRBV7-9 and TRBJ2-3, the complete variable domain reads DTGVSQNPRHKITKRGQNVTFRCDPISEHNRLYWYRQTLGQGPEFLTYFQNEAQLEKSRLLSDRFSAERPKGSFSTLEIQRTEQGDSAMYLCASSTTSGGTDTQYFGPGTRLTVL.

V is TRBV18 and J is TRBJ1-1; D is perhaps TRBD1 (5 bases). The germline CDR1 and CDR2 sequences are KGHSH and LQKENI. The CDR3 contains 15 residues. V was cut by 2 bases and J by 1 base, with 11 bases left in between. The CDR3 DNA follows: TGTGCCAGCTCACCATCAGGGATGCGGAACACTGAAGCTTTCTTT. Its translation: CASSPSGMRNTEAFF. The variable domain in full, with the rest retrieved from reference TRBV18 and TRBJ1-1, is NAGVMQNPRHLVRRRGQEARLRCSPMKGHSHVYWYRQLPEEGLKFMVYLQKENIIDESGMPKERFSAEFPKEGPSILRIQQVVRGDSAAYFCASSPSGMRNTEAFFGQGTRLTVV.

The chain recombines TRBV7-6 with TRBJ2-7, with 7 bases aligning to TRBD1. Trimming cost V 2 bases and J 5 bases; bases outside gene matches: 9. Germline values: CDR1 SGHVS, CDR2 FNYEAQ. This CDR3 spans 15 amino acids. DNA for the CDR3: TGTGCCAGCAGCTTACCCACCGGCAGGGGGAACGAGCAGTACTTC. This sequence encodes CASSLPTGRGNEQYF.

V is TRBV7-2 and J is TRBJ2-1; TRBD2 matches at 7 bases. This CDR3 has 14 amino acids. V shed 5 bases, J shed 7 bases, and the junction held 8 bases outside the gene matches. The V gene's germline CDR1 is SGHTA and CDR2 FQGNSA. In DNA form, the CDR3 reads TGTGCCAGCAGCCCCTGGCGGGGGAGTAATGAGCAGTTCTTC. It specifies CASSPWRGSNEQFF.

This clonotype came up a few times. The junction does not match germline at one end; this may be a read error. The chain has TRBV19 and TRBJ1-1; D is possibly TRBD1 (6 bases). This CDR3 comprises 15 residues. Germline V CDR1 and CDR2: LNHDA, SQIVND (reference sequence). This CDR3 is CASSIRNRGRDEAFF. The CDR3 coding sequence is TGTGCTAGTAGTATACGAAATCGGGGGCGAGATGAAGCTTTCTTT.

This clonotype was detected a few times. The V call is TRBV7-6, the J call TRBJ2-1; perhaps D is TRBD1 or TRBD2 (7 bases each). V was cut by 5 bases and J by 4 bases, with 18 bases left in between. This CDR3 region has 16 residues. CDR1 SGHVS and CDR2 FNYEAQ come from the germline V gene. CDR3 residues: CASSQGRGRLYNEQFF. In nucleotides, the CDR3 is TGTGCCAGCAGCCAGGGGAGGGGGCGGCTGTACAATGAGCAGTTCTTC.

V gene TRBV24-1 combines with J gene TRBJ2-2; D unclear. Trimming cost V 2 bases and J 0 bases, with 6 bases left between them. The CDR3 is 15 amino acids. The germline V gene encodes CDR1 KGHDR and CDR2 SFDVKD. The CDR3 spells CATSDSGPNTGELFF. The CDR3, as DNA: TGTGCCACCAGTGATTCCGGACCGAACACCGGGGAGCTGTTTTTT.

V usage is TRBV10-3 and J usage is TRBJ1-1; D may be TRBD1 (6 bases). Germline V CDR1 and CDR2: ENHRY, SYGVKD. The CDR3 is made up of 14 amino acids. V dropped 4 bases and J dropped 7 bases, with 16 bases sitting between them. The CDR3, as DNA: TGTGCCATCAGTGCGGACAGCGGGGGGAGTGAAGCTTTCTTT. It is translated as CAISADSGGSEAFF.

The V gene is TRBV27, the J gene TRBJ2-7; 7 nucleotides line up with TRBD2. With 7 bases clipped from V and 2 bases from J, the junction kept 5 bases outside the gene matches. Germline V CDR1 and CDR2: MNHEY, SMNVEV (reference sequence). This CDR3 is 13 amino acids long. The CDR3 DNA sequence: TGTGCCAGCAAGAGCGGGACCACCTACGAGCAGTACTTC. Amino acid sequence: CASKSGTTYEQYF.

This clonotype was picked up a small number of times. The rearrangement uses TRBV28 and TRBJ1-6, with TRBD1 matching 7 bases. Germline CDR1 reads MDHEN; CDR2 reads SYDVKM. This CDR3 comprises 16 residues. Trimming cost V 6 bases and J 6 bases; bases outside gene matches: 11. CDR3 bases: TGTGCCAGCAGCCCAGCGTGGGGACAGATTAATTCACCCCTCCACTTT. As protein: CASSPAWGQINSPLHF.

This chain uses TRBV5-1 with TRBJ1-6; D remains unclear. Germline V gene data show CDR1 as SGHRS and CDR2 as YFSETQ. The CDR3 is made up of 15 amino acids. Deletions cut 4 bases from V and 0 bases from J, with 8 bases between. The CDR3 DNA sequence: TGCGCCAGCAGCCTCAAACTCTCCTATAATTCACCCCTCCACTTT. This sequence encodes CASSLKLSYNSPLHF.

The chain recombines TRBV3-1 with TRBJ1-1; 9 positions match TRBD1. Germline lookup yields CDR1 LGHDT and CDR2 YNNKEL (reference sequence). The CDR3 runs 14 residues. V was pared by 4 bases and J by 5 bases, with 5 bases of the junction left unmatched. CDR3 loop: CASSPRDRETEAFF. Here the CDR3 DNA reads TGTGCCAGCAGCCCAAGGGACAGGGAGACTGAAGCTTTCTTT.

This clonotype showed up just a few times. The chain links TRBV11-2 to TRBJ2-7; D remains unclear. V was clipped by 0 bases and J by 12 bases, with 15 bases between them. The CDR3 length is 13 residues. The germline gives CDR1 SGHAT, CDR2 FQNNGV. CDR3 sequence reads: CASSLDRRALGYF. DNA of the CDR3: TGTGCCAGCAGCTTAGATCGCCGGGCCCTGGGGTACTTC.

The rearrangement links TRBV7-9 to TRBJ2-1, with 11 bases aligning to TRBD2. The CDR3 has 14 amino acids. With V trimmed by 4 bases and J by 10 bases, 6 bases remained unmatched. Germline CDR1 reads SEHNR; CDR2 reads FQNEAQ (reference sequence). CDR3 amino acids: CASSYAGTSGEQFF. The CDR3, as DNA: TGTGCCAGCAGCTATGCCGGGACTAGCGGCGAGCAGTTCTTC.

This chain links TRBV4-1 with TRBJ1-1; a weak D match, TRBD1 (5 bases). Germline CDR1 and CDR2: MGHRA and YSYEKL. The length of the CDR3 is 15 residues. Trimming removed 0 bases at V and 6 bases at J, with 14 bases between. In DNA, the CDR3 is TGCGCCAGCAGCCAAGAAAGCCTATGGGACGCTGAAGCTTTCTTT. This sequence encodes CASSQESLWDAEAFF.

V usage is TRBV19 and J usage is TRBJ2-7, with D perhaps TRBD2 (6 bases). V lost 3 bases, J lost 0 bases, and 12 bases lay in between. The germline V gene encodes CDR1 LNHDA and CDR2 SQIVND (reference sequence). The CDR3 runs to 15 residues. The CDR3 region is CASSILRGSSYEQYF. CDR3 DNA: TGTGCCAGTAGTATCTTACGGGGGAGCTCCTACGAGCAGTACTTC.

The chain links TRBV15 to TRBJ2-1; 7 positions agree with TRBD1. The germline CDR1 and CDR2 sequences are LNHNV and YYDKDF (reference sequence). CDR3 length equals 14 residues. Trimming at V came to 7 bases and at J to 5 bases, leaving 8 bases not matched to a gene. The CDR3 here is CATTPGTENNEQFF. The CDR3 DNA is TGTGCCACCACCCCCGGGACAGAAAACAATGAGCAGTTCTTC. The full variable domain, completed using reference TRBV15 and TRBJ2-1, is DAMVIQNPRYQVTQFGKPVTLSCSQTLNHNVMYWYQQKSSQAPKLLFHYYDKDFNNEADTPDNFQSRRPNTSFCFLDIRSPGLGDTAMYLCATTPGTENNEQFFGPGTRLTVL.

CDR3 sequence (DNA): TGTGCCAGCAGCTTAGGCAGGGAGGGCTATGGCTACACCTTC. This translates into CASSLGREGYGYTF. V is TRBV7-2 and J is TRBJ1-2; D possibly corresponds to TRBD1 (5 bases). V gave up 1 base and J gave up 4 bases, with 10 bases separating them. The CDR3 runs 14 residues. In germline, CDR1 is SGHTA, CDR2 FQGNSA. The full variable domain, with the rest looked up from reference TRBV7-2 and TRBJ1-2, is GAGVSQSPSNKVTEKGKDVELRCDPISGHTALYWYRQSLGQGLEFLIYFQGNSAPDKSGLPSDRFSAERTGGSVSTLTIQRTQQEDSAVYLCASSLGREGYGYTFGSGTRLTVV.

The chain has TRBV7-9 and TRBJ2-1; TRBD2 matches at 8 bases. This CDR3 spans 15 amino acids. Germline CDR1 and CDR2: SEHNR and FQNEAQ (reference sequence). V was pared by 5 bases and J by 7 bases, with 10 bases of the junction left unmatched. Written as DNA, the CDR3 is TGTGCCAGCAGCCCCCGTGGTAGCGGGATAAATGAGCAGTTCTTC. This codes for CASSPRGSGINEQFF.

Here the CDR3 reads CASRGPSGELFF. CDR3 nucleotide sequence: TGTGCCAGCAGGGGTCCATCCGGGGAGCTGTTTTTT. This chain links TRBV7-2 with TRBJ2-2; D ambiguous. The CDR3 consists of 12 residues. V gave up 6 bases and J gave up 6 bases, with 8 bases separating them. CDR1 and CDR2 (germline): SGHTA, FQGNSA.

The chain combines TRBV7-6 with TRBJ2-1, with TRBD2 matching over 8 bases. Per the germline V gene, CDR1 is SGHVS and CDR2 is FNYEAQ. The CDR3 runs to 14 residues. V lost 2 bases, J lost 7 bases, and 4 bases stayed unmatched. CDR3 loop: CASSLSGSMNEQFF. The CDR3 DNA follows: TGTGCCAGCAGCTTAAGCGGGAGTATGAATGAGCAGTTCTTC.

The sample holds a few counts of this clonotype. The CDR3 region is CASTYDTFSYEQYF. The CDR3, as DNA: TGTGCCAGCACCTATGACACCTTCTCCTACGAGCAGTACTTC. The chain carries TRBV7-2 and TRBJ2-7; D unclear. CDR3 length: 14 amino acids. Germline lookup yields CDR1 SGHTA and CDR2 FQGNSA. Trimming took 7 bases from V and 0 from J, leaving 13 bases between them.

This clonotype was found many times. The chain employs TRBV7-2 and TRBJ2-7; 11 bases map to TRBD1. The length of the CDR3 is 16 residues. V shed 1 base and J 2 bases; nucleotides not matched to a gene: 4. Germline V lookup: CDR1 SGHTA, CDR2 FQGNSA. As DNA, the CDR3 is TGTGCCAGCAGCTTAGGTGGGACAGGGGGGGCCTACGAGCAGTACTTC. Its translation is CASSLGGTGGAYEQYF.

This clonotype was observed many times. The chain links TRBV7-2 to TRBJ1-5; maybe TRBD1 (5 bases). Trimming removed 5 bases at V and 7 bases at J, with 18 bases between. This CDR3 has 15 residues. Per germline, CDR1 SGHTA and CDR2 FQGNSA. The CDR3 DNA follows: TGTGCCAGCAGCCCCCAGAGAGGGGCAGGGCAGCCCCAGCATTTT. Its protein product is CASSPQRGAGQPQHF.

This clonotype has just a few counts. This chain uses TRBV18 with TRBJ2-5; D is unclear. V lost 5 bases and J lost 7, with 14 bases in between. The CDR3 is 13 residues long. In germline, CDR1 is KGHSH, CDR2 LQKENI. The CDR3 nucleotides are TGTGCCAGCTCATCCGGCTCTTCCTTGACCCAGTACTTC. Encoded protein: CASSSGSSLTQYF.

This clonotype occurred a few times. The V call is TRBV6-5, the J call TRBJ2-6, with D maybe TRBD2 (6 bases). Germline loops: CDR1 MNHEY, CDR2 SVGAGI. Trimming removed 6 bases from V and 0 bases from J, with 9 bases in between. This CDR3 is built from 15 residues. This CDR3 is CASRNGGSGANVLTF. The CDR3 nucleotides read TGTGCCAGCAGGAACGGGGGCTCTGGGGCCAACGTCCTGACTTTC.

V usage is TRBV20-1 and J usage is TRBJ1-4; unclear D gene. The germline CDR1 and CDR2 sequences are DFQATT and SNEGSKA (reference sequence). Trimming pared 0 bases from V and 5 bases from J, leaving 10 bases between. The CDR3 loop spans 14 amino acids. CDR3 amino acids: CSAREGTRNEKLFF. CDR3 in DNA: TGCAGTGCTAGAGAGGGAACTCGAAATGAAAAACTGTTTTTT.

CDR3 sequence reads: CASSIEGVGQPQHF. CDR3 nucleotide sequence: TGTGCCAGTAGTATAGAGGGGGTGGGCCAGCCCCAGCATTTT. The V call is TRBV19, the J call TRBJ1-5, with TRBD1 as a possible D gene (5 bases). This CDR3 is built from 14 residues. CDR1 is LNHDA and CDR2 is SQIVND in the germline V gene (reference sequence). V gave up 0 bases and J gave up 7 bases, with 10 bases separating them.

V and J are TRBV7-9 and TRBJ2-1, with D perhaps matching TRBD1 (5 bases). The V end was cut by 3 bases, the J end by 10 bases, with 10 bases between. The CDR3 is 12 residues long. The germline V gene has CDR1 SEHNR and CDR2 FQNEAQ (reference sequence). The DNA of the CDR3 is TGTGCCAGCAGCTTCCAGGGCGAGGAGCAGTTCTTC. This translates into CASSFQGEEQFF.